Sequencing of this T cell receptor (beta chain) was carried out in a study of T cells in Graves' hyperthyroidism and ophthalmopathy. Study conclusions and caveats: Ophthalmopathy onset followed model prediction by a median approximately 7 months.

The study excluded patients with uncontrolled infection, other autoimmune disease, pregnancy or lactation. Researchers took RNA transcripts and amplified the TCR beta CDR3 regions from them. The HTBI set primed first-round TCR CDR3 RT-PCR. TCRdb re-called the multiplex PCR reads with MiXCR, one entry per CDR3 protein. The sample lists hundreds of thousands of distinct CDR3 sequences; roughly 25% were seen once. Regarding this clonotype: What it recognizes is unknown.

Sequencing was done on a sample of blood. This clonotype was obtained from a middle-aged man with Graves' hyperthyroidism.

The CDR3 protein is CATSATGQGRDEQFF. The CDR3 DNA reads TGTGCCACCAGTGCGACGGGACAGGGTAGGGATGAGCAGTTCTTC. The chain couples TRBV24-1 to TRBJ2-1; TRBD1 matches 9 bases. The CDR3 is made up of 15 amino acids. Unmatched junction bases numbered 9, after V lost 5 bases and J lost 8 bases. Germline CDR1 is KGHDR and CDR2 is SFDVKD.